The 30 T cell receptor beta chains presented below share a single source sample, sequenced in a study of T cell changes during pregnancy in multiple sclerosis. TCRdb's table, derived via immunoSEQ multiplex PCR, lists solely in-frame clones and lacks some. The sample contains tens of thousands of clones, 85% to 95% of which appear only once. Sample: CD4+ T cells from peripheral blood mononuclear cells, taken in the third trimester of pregnancy. These receptors came from a female donor with multiple sclerosis, enrolled in a pregnancy study.

The rearrangement links TRBV6-1 to TRBJ2-7, with 10 bases aligning to TRBD1. Trimming at V came to 9 bases and at J to 5 bases, leaving 4 bases not matched to a gene. In germline, CDR1 is MNHNS, CDR2 SASEGT. CDR3 size: 12 residues. CDR3 region: CASTGTGDEQYF. The CDR3 DNA reads TGTGCCAGTACCGGGACAGGGGACGAGCAGTACTTC.

This sequence joins TRBV7-2 and TRBJ2-7, with a tentative D call TRBD1 (6 bases). V dropped 6 bases and J dropped 6 bases, with 21 bases sitting between them. Looked up from germline, CDR1 is SGHTA and CDR2 is FQGNSA. The CDR3 contains 15 residues. CDR3 in amino acids: CASRGTRAQGSEQYF. CDR3 DNA sequence: TGTGCCAGCAGGGGTACCCGAGCCCAGGGGAGCGAGCAGTACTTC.

This chain joins TRBV7-2 and TRBJ2-5; TRBD2 matches 8 bases. Unmatched junction bases numbered 7, after V lost 5 bases and J lost 5 bases. The CDR3 extends over 14 amino acids. Germline V gives CDR1 SGHTA, CDR2 FQGNSA. Written as DNA, the CDR3 is TGTGCCAGCAGCCTCGGACTAGCCTTCGAGACCCAGTACTTC. Its protein product is CASSLGLAFETQYF. Based on the CDR3 plus reference TRBV7-2 and TRBJ2-5, the full variable domain is GAGVSQSPSNKVTEKGKDVELRCDPISGHTALYWYRQSLGQGLEFLIYFQGNSAPDKSGLPSDRFSAERTGGSVSTLTIQRTQQEDSAVYLCASSLGLAFETQYFGPGTRLLVL.

To note about this clone: Other DNA sequences of this sample code for an identical CDR3. V is TRBV19 and J is TRBJ2-7, with D perhaps TRBD1 (5 bases). The CDR3 consists of 13 residues. Germline V gene sequence: CDR1 LNHDA, CDR2 SQIVND (reference sequence). Between the trimmed V and J ends, which lost 10 bases and 0 bases, there was a span of 13 bases. The CDR3 DNA sequence: TGTGCCACCGCACCCGACAGCTCCTACGAGCAGTACTTC. Translated: CATAPDSSYEQYF.

This chain links TRBV30 with TRBJ2-7, with 11 bases identical to TRBD1. Germline CDR1 and CDR2: GTSNPN and SVGIG (reference sequence). The V segment lost 4 bases and the J segment 6 bases; nucleotides outside the gene matches: 5. The CDR3 sequence is 13 residues long. In nucleotides, the CDR3 is TGTGCCTGGACCCGGACAGGGGGCGGCGAGCAGTACTTC. Encoded protein: CAWTRTGGGEQYF.

This sequence joins TRBV7-2 and TRBJ1-6; 10 bases map to TRBD1. V lost 4 bases, J lost 13 bases, and 10 bases stayed unmatched. The CDR3 length is 15 residues. CDR1 and CDR2 from the germline V gene are SGHTA and FQGNSA. Written as DNA, the CDR3 is TGTGCCAGCAGCTATACCGGGACAGGGGATTACCCCCTCCACTTT. Translation: CASSYTGTGDYPLHF.

The genes are TRBV10-1 and TRBJ1-1; TRBD1 is a possible D gene (5 bases). V lost 0 bases to trimming and J lost 1 base, with 6 bases between them. CDR1 and CDR2 (germline): WNHNN, SYGVQD (reference sequence). The CDR3 totals 14 residues. CDR3 sequence: CASSESGGNTEAFF. The CDR3 DNA follows: TGCGCCAGCAGTGAGTCGGGGGGGAACACTGAAGCTTTCTTT.

V usage is TRBV7-6 and J usage is TRBJ2-1; 10 bases are shared with TRBD2. CDR1 and CDR2 (germline): SGHVS, FNYEAQ. The V segment lost 1 base and the J segment 7 bases; nucleotides outside the gene matches: 4. The CDR3 is made up of 15 amino acids. The CDR3 coding sequence is TGTGCCAGCAGCTTAGTAGCGGGGGGAGGGAATGAGCAGTTCTTC. This gives the protein CASSLVAGGGNEQFF.

V is TRBV9 and J is TRBJ2-5, with D unresolved. Between the trimmed V and J ends, which lost 1 base and 0 bases, there was a span of 7 bases. Germline CDR1 SGDLS, CDR2 YYNGEE. The CDR3 totals 14 residues. CDR3 region: CASSVTVHQETQYF. The CDR3 DNA reads TGTGCCAGCAGCGTAACAGTGCACCAAGAGACCCAGTACTTC.

The rearrangement uses TRBV27 and TRBJ2-2; TRBD1 matches at 11 bases. Per germline, CDR1 MNHEY and CDR2 SMNVEV (reference sequence). The CDR3 contains 18 residues. Trimming at V came to 5 bases and at J to 1 base, leaving 9 bases not matched to a gene. CDR3 region: CASSPWVGTGGNTGELFF. As DNA, the CDR3 is TGTGCCAGCAGTCCGTGGGTCGGGACAGGGGGGAACACCGGGGAGCTGTTTTTT.

The chain couples TRBV4-3 to TRBJ2-7; D perhaps matches TRBD1 (6 bases). CDR1 and CDR2 (germline): LGHNA, YSLEER. V dropped 0 bases and J dropped 0 bases, with 9 bases sitting between them. This CDR3 is built from 15 residues. The CDR3, as DNA: TGCGCCAGCAGCCAAGATCAGGGGACCTCCTACGAGCAGTACTTC. Protein sequence: CASSQDQGTSYEQYF.

The rearrangement joins TRBV19 to TRBJ2-1, with D hard to call. The CDR3 has 11 amino acids. Trimming stripped 3 bases from V and 10 bases from J, with 7 bases between. Per the germline V gene, CDR1 is LNHDA and CDR2 is SQIVND (reference sequence). The DNA of the CDR3 is TGTGCCAGTAGTATCGACTGGGAGCAGTTCTTC. Protein product: CASSIDWEQFF.

This chain joins TRBV15 and TRBJ1-2; the match to TRBD1 covers 7 bases. J was trimmed by 6 bases and V by 5 bases; bases with no gene match: 9. Looked up from germline, CDR1 is LNHNV and CDR2 is YYDKDF (reference sequence). The CDR3 runs to 14 residues. CDR3 coding DNA: TGTGCCACCAGCGCGCCAGGGGGAGAACATGGCTACACCTTC. It is translated as CATSAPGGEHGYTF.

This clone has a handful of counts. The DNA for the CDR3 is TGTGCCAGCAGAAACAGGGGGCCCCATGGCTACACCTTC. This translates into CASRNRGPHGYTF. The rearrangement joins TRBV6-1 to TRBJ1-2; 9 nucleotides match TRBD1. This CDR3 region has 13 residues. J was trimmed by 6 bases and V by 6 bases; bases with no gene match: 5. CDR1 is MNHNS, CDR2 SASEGT, per germline.

The chain recombines TRBV29-1 with TRBJ1-2, with TRBD1 matching over 7 bases. Germline CDR1 is SQVTM and CDR2 is ANQGSEA. V lost 2 bases and J lost 6; bases outside the gene matches: 0. This CDR3 is built from 11 residues. DNA of the CDR3: TGCAGCGTTGAACAGGGGGATGGCTACACCTTC. Translation: CSVEQGDGYTF.

This chain uses TRBV28 with TRBJ1-4; D remains ambiguous. Germline values: CDR1 MDHEN, CDR2 SYDVKM. V lost 2 bases and J lost 8, with 9 bases in between. This CDR3 spans 13 amino acids. CDR3: CASSLRLYEKLFF. DNA of the CDR3: TGTGCCAGCAGTTTAAGACTCTACGAAAAACTGTTTTTT.

The gene calls are TRBV7-7 and TRBJ1-1; no firm D call. From germline, CDR1 is SSHAT and CDR2 FNYEAQ (reference sequence). This CDR3 has 13 amino acids. V was trimmed by 4 bases and J by 0 bases, leaving 6 bases between them. CDR3 sequence reads: CASSSQLNTEAFF. CDR3 nucleotides: TGTGCCAGCAGCTCTCAGTTGAACACTGAAGCTTTCTTT.

The chain has TRBV28 and TRBJ1-1, with a weak D call TRBD1 (5 bases). V dropped 7 bases and J dropped 6 bases, with 21 bases sitting between them. The CDR3 is made up of 15 amino acids. In germline, CDR1 is MDHEN, CDR2 SYDVKM. The CDR3 sequence is CASTRWELRAAEAFF. CDR3 DNA: TGTGCCAGCACCAGGTGGGAACTCAGGGCGGCTGAAGCTTTCTTT.

This chain uses TRBV7-2 with TRBJ1-1; D is unresolved. CDR3 length equals 14 residues. From germline, CDR1 is SGHTA and CDR2 FQGNSA. The V gene lost 6 bases and the J gene lost 1 base, with 12 bases spanning the gap. The CDR3 loop is CASSLIRGNTEAFF. The CDR3 bases are TGTGCCAGCAGTTTGATAAGAGGGAACACTGAAGCTTTCTTT. Together with reference TRBV7-2 and TRBJ1-1, the CDR3 gives the full variable domain: GAGVSQSPSNKVTEKGKDVELRCDPISGHTALYWYRQSLGQGLEFLIYFQGNSAPDKSGLPSDRFSAERTGGSVSTLTIQRTQQEDSAVYLCASSLIRGNTEAFFGQGTRLTVV.

The gene calls are TRBV27 and TRBJ1-5, with D possibly matching TRBD1 (6 bases). V was cut by 3 bases and J by 2 bases, with 11 bases left in between. Per the germline V gene, CDR1 is MNHEY and CDR2 is SMNVEV (reference sequence). The CDR3 runs 15 residues. The CDR3 sequence is CASSFSPGGNQPQHF. The CDR3 region has the DNA TGTGCCAGCAGTTTCTCTCCAGGGGGCAATCAGCCCCAGCATTTT.

This clone was seen once. The rearrangement links TRBV29-1 to TRBJ1-1, with TRBD1 identical over 11 bases. After removal of 6 bases from V and 1 base from J, the junction contained 4 bases not matched to a gene. This CDR3 is built from 14 residues. CDR1 and CDR2 from the germline V gene are SQVTM and ANQGSEA. The CDR3 loop is CSVGQGERNTEAFF. CDR3 nucleotides: TGCAGCGTGGGACAGGGGGAGAGGAACACTGAAGCTTTCTTT.

A few counts support this clone. J is TRBJ1-2 and V is TRBV4-1; perhaps TRBD1 as D (6 bases). Germline V CDR1 and CDR2: MGHRA, YSYEKL. CDR3 length: 15 residues. Trimming shortened V by 8 bases and J by 0 bases, and 16 bases separated the two germline ends. CDR3 loop: CASLPTRTANYGYTF. The CDR3 region has the DNA TGCGCCAGCTTACCCACACGGACAGCTAACTATGGCTACACCTTC.

This clone was recorded once. V and J are TRBV28 and TRBJ1-1, with 7 bases fitting TRBD1. There are 15 residues in the CDR3. The germline gives CDR1 MDHEN, CDR2 SYDVKM. The trim removed 5 bases at V and 11 bases at J, leaving 17 bases unmatched. The chain's CDR3 is CASSNNPGQAPEAFF. CDR3 nucleotides: TGTGCCAGCAGTAACAACCCAGGACAGGCCCCGGAGGCTTTCTTT.

The rearrangement uses TRBV11-3 and TRBJ2-3; the match to TRBD1 covers 10 bases. CDR3 size: 16 residues. The V gene end was trimmed by 5 bases and the J gene end by 2 bases; junction bases not matched to a gene: 7. Germline V gene lookup returns CDR1 SGHNT and CDR2 YENEEA. CDR3 coding DNA: TGTGCCAGCAGCCCGGGACAGGGGCTCACCACAGATACGCAGTATTTT. This codes for CASSPGQGLTTDTQYF. Variable domain in full (rest from reference TRBV11-3 and TRBJ2-3): EAGVVQSPRYKIIEKKQPVAFWCNPISGHNTLYWYLQNLGQGPELLIRYENEEAVDDSQLPKDRFSAERLKGVDSTLKIQPAELGDSAVYLCASSPGQGLTTDTQYFGPGTRLTVL.

The chain joins TRBV19 to TRBJ1-2; 12 bases are shared with TRBD1. The J segment lost 8 bases and the V segment lost 5 bases, leaving 9 bases of the junction unmatched. The CDR3 is 15 amino acids. The germline V gene has CDR1 LNHDA and CDR2 SQIVND (reference sequence). DNA of the CDR3: TGTGCCAGTAGTGTGACCGGGACAGGGGGCTTGGGCTACACCTTC. Translated, it gives CASSVTGTGGLGYTF.

The CDR3 region is CAWSPLPGTSGRGETQYF. CDR3 bases: TGTGCCTGGAGTCCCCTCCCCGGGACTAGCGGTAGGGGGGAGACCCAGTACTTC. The V call is TRBV30, the J call TRBJ2-5; 11 bases align to TRBD2. From germline, CDR1 is GTSNPN and CDR2 SVGIG (reference sequence). CDR3 length: 18 amino acids. Losses at the gene ends were 2 bases for V and 5 bases for J; bases not matched to a gene: 16.

About this clone itself: Because it lacks the conserved phenylalanine or tryptophan at the end, this CDR3 is likely a read error. The chain has TRBV5-4 and TRBJ1-5; D uncertain. Germline CDR1 is SGHNT and CDR2 is YYREEE (reference sequence). V lost 10 bases and J lost 9, with 8 bases in between. The length of the CDR3 is 9 residues. This CDR3 reads CARSGPQHS. The DNA of the CDR3 is TGTGCCCGGTCAGGGCCCCAGCATTCT.

This chain links TRBV20-1 with TRBJ1-2; perhaps TRBD1 as D (5 bases). CDR3 length: 11 residues. With 6 bases removed from V and 2 bases from J, the gap between germline ends came to 7 bases. CDR1 and CDR2 from the germline V gene are DFQATT and SNEGSKA (reference sequence). CDR3 bases: TGCAGTGCCAGGGAAAACTATGGCTACACCTTC. This sequence encodes CSARENYGYTF.

The chain couples TRBV25-1 to TRBJ2-2; TRBD1 matches at 9 bases. Germline V gene sequence: CDR1 MGHDK, CDR2 SYGVNS. J was trimmed by 3 bases and V by 4 bases; bases with no gene match: 0. The CDR3 loop spans 14 amino acids. The CDR3 DNA sequence: TGTGCCAGCAGTGGACAGGGGGACACCGGGGAGCTGTTTTTT. Translated, it gives CASSGQGDTGELFF.

The V and J genes are TRBV5-5 and TRBJ1-6, with TRBD1 matching 7 bases. J gave up 18 bases and V 4 bases, and 16 bases lay outside the gene matches. The CDR3 is 14 amino acids. The germline V gene has CDR1 SGHKS and CDR2 YYEKEE (reference sequence). CDR3 nucleotides: TGTGCCAGCAGCCTCGGGACAGCCCCACCTATTCACCACTTT. This codes for CASSLGTAPPIHHF. The complete variable domain, with remaining parts taken from reference TRBV5-5 and TRBJ1-6, reads DAGVTQSPTHLIKTRGQQVTLRCSPISGHKSVSWYQQVLGQGPQFIFQYYEKEERGRGNFPDRFSARQFPNYSSELNVNALLLGDSALYLCASSLGTAPPIHHFGNGTRLTVT.